These 16 T cell receptor beta chains were all obtained from the same sample, sequenced in a study of blood T cell repertoires in COVID-19. This table comes from immunoSEQ multiplex PCR, and its TCRdb copy is limited to in-frame clones, with some not included. Of 300,000 or so clones listed, just over 85% are singletons. The sequencing sample was made of PBMCs or T cells enriched from blood (not recorded which). The origin of the receptors is a woman younger than 30 who had recovered from COVID-19.

The chain uses TRBV2 and TRBJ2-3; weak D call: TRBD1 (5 bases). Germline CDR1 SNHLY, CDR2 FYNNEI. The ends were cut back, 6 bases at V and 5 bases at J, with 9 bases in the middle. CDR3 length equals 12 residues. The CDR3, as DNA: TGTGCCAGCAGGGGGCTTAGAGATACGCAGTATTTT. Protein: CASRGLRDTQYF.

The chain links TRBV5-1 to TRBJ1-2; D is undetermined. V was shortened by 4 bases and J by 2 bases, with 24 bases between the two germline ends. CDR1 SGHRS and CDR2 YFSETQ come from the germline V gene. This CDR3 has 18 amino acids. The CDR3 is CASSVGRGTASRNYGYTF. The DNA of the CDR3 is TGCGCCAGCAGCGTAGGGAGAGGAACAGCCTCACGCAACTATGGCTACACCTTC.

This chain connects TRBV5-4 to TRBJ2-5; 8 nucleotides align to TRBD2. CDR3 length: 17 residues. The J segment lost 0 bases and the V segment lost 2 bases, leaving 9 bases of the junction unmatched. Germline loops: CDR1 SGHNT, CDR2 YYREEE (reference sequence). The CDR3 nucleotides read TGTGCCAGCAGCTTTGGCGGACTAGCAGGTCACCAAGAGACCCAGTACTTC. Translation gives CASSFGGLAGHQETQYF.

The chain is built from TRBV19 and TRBJ1-1; no clear D gene. Germline CDR1 LNHDA, CDR2 SQIVND (reference sequence). Trimming cost V 1 base and J 6 bases, with 12 bases left between them. The CDR3 runs to 14 residues. CDR3 nucleotide sequence: TGTGCCAGTAGTATAGGGGTAGCTGGCCCTGAAGCTTTCTTT. Amino acids: CASSIGVAGPEAFF.

The chain is built from TRBV6-5 and TRBJ2-7; D might be TRBD1 (6 bases). Per the germline V gene, CDR1 is MNHEY and CDR2 is SVGAGI. V was clipped by 6 bases and J by 5 bases, with 8 bases between them. This CDR3 is built from 11 residues. Here the CDR3 reads CASRRQDEQYF. DNA of the CDR3: TGTGCCAGCAGGCGACAGGACGAGCAGTACTTC.

This chain uses TRBV6-5 with TRBJ1-1; D is possibly TRBD1 (5 bases). This CDR3 region has 14 residues. Trimming left V 6 bases short and J 5 bases short, with 16 bases between. Germline loops: CDR1 MNHEY, CDR2 SVGAGI. The CDR3 DNA is TGTGCCAGCAGGGGGTTGACAGTTCGGACTGAAGCTTTCTTT. It encodes CASRGLTVRTEAFF.

The genes are TRBV27 and TRBJ1-6, with TRBD1 as a possible D gene (5 bases). The CDR3 runs 14 residues. The V end lost 3 bases, the J end lost 9 bases, and 12 bases lay between the germline ends. Germline V gene data show CDR1 as MNHEY and CDR2 as SMNVEV (reference sequence). The CDR3 nucleotides are TGTGCCAGCAGTTTTCAGGGTTGGATTTCACCCCTCCACTTT. Translated, it gives CASSFQGWISPLHF.

The chain combines TRBV14 with TRBJ1-4, with D perhaps matching TRBD1 (5 bases). CDR3 length: 13 residues. Trimming removed 6 bases at V and 7 bases at J, with 12 bases between. CDR1 and CDR2 from the germline V gene are SGHDN and FVKESK. The CDR3 region is CASSRSGTEKLFF. In DNA form, the CDR3 reads TGTGCCAGCAGTCGAAGCGGGACTGAAAAACTGTTTTTT.

This chain uses TRBV27 with TRBJ2-2; TRBD2 matches 7 bases. The CDR3 is 15 amino acids. Germline lookup yields CDR1 MNHEY and CDR2 SMNVEV (reference sequence). The V segment lost 6 bases and the J segment 2 bases; nucleotides outside the gene matches: 6. This CDR3 is CASSAGTINTGELFF. DNA for the CDR3: TGTGCCAGCAGCGCCGGGACTATAAACACCGGGGAGCTGTTTTTT.

The chain carries TRBV27 and TRBJ1-1; D is ambiguous. The CDR3 totals 14 residues. Trimming removed 5 bases at V and 5 bases at J, with 15 bases between. Germline-derived CDR1 and CDR2 are MNHEY and SMNVEV (reference sequence). CDR3 in amino acids: CASSPGPRRTEAFF. The CDR3 DNA reads TGTGCCAGCAGTCCGGGTCCCCGACGAACTGAAGCTTTCTTT.

The CDR3 DNA follows: TGTGCCAGCAGTTCCCGACTAGCGGGAGGCTCGCAGGGGCAGTTCTTC. This encodes CASSSRLAGGSQGQFF. The gene calls are TRBV6-5 and TRBJ2-1, with 13 nucleotides matching TRBD2. The CDR3 spans 16 residues. The germline CDR1 and CDR2 sequences are MNHEY and SVGAGI. V dropped 4 bases and J dropped 12; count of bases not matched to a gene: 12.

This sequence joins TRBV28 and TRBJ2-7; D gene uncertain. The CDR3 extends over 15 amino acids. CDR1 and CDR2 from the germline V gene are MDHEN and SYDVKM. V dropped 6 bases and J dropped 0 bases, with 15 bases sitting between them. CDR3 bases: TGTGCCAGCAGCCTCTCGCGCCCCCTCTCCTACGAGCAGTACTTC. Residues: CASSLSRPLSYEQYF.

The chain employs TRBV24-1 and TRBJ2-5; 11 bases map to TRBD1. The CDR3 spans 14 residues. J gave up 4 bases and V 5 bases, and 2 bases lay outside the gene matches. Germline-derived CDR1 and CDR2 are KGHDR and SFDVKD. This chain's CDR3 is CATSGGTGGETQYF. The CDR3 nucleotides are TGTGCCACCAGTGGCGGGACAGGGGGAGAGACCCAGTACTTC.

This sequence joins TRBV21-1 and TRBJ1-2. TRBV21-1 is a listed pseudogene. The CDR3 consists of 17 residues. The CDR3 sequence: CASSNLKRMTIRYGYTF. Here the CDR3 DNA reads TGTGCCAGCAGCAATCTGAAACGGATGACTATCCGCTATGGCTACACCTTC.

This clone was observed a few times. The DNA of the CDR3 is TGTGCCAGCAGCCAAAATAGCAATCAGCCCCAGCATTTT. This translates into CASSQNSNQPQHF. This chain links TRBV12-3 or TRBV12-4 with TRBJ1-5; D is unclear. The CDR3 covers 13 residues. Trimming pared 6 bases from V and 0 bases from J, leaving 6 bases between.

J is TRBJ1-6 and V is TRBV2, with no clear D. The V gene lost 3 bases and the J gene lost 4 bases, with 13 bases spanning the gap. Germline V CDR1 and CDR2: SNHLY, FYNNEI. The CDR3 has 16 residues. CDR3 in amino acids: CASSETNPEYNSPLHF. The CDR3 DNA sequence: TGTGCCAGCAGTGAGACAAACCCTGAATATAATTCACCCCTCCACTTT.